The 24 T cell receptor beta chains in this list originate from one sample, sequenced in a study of low-dose radiotherapy and immunotherapy resistance in tumors. Primers targeting TRAV and TRBV primed first-strand cDNA, covering alpha and beta chains. TCRs were put through roughly 19 PCR cycles of amplification with Phusion. A constant-region primer and the V-primer adapter served as the primer pair. TCRdb ran MiXCR on the reads and lists one entry per CDR3 protein. The data show tens of thousands of distinct CDR3 sequences, more than 7.5% seen once. The time point here: before trial treatment. The sample was PBMCs, taken before treatment. These receptors were taken from a male donor with prostate cancer.

The table lists this clonotype with many counts. DNA for the CDR3: TGTGCCAGCAGTTACACACTACTATCCGCCAGTGGTGAGCAGTACTTC. Translating it yields CASSYTLLSASGEQYF. This chain joins TRBV6-5 and TRBJ2-7; D remains unclear. Germline V gene sequence: CDR1 MNHEY, CDR2 SVGAGI. V was shortened by 2 bases and J by 7 bases, with 21 bases between the two germline ends. This CDR3 contains 16 residues.

V is TRBV19 and J is TRBJ1-2; 7 nucleotides match TRBD1. V was clipped by 6 bases and J by 2 bases; unmatched bases: 6. The CDR3 is made up of 14 amino acids. CDR1 and CDR2 (germline): LNHDA, SQIVND (reference sequence). CDR3 coding DNA: TGTGCCAGTAGCGAACAGGGGAGGAACTATGGCTACACCTTC. It translates to CASSEQGRNYGYTF.

This clonotype has a count of ten or more. This chain joins TRBV28 and TRBJ2-7, with D hard to call. Germline V lookup: CDR1 MDHEN, CDR2 SYDVKM. Trimming removed 8 bases from V and 3 bases from J, with 11 bases in between. The CDR3 runs 12 residues. CDR3 protein: CASVGPRYEQYF. The CDR3, as DNA: TGTGCCAGCGTCGGACCGCGCTACGAGCAGTACTTC.

The chain employs TRBV5-1 and TRBJ2-1; D is unclear. The germline V and J ends were trimmed by 2 bases and 6 bases, with 12 bases remaining between them. The CDR3 is 14 amino acids. The V gene's germline CDR1 is SGHRS and CDR2 YFSETQ. CDR3 loop: CASSFGPEGNEQFF. The CDR3 bases are TGCGCCAGCAGCTTTGGCCCAGAAGGCAATGAGCAGTTCTTC. The whole variable domain, filled in from reference TRBV5-1 and TRBJ2-1, reads KAGVTQTPRYLIKTRGQQVTLSCSPISGHRSVSWYQQTPGQGLQFLFEYFSETQRNKGNFPGRFSGRQFSNSRSEMNVSTLELGDSALYLCASSFGPEGNEQFFGPGTRLTVL.

The chain is built from TRBV9 and TRBJ1-5; D remains unclear. V lost 3 bases, J lost 7 bases, and 17 bases lay in between. Germline V gene sequence: CDR1 SGDLS, CDR2 YYNGEE. The CDR3 is made up of 15 amino acids. The CDR3 reads CASSADGHRGQPQHF. CDR3 DNA sequence: TGTGCCAGCAGCGCGGACGGGCATCGTGGGCAGCCCCAGCATTTT. Full variable domain (outside the CDR3, taken from reference TRBV9 and TRBJ1-5): DSGVTQTPKHLITATGQRVTLRCSPRSGDLSVYWYQQSLDQGLQFLIQYYNGEERAKGNILERFSAQQFPDLHSELNLSSLELGDSALYFCASSADGHRGQPQHFGDGTRLSIL.

At least ten counts were recorded for this clonotype. The gene calls are TRBV24-1 and TRBJ2-6; unclear D gene. The germline CDR1 and CDR2 sequences are KGHDR and SFDVKD. This CDR3 comprises 15 residues. Trimming cost V 2 bases and J 0 bases, with 4 bases left between them. The CDR3 sequence is CATSDSRSGANVLTF. For the CDR3, the DNA is TGTGCCACCAGTGATTCCCGCTCTGGGGCCAACGTCCTGACTTTC.

In this sample, this clonotype turned up many times. V is TRBV5-1 and J is TRBJ1-2; D is uncertain. CDR1 and CDR2 (germline): SGHRS, YFSETQ. CDR3 length: 13 residues. With 0 bases removed from V and 7 bases from J, the gap between germline ends came to 10 bases. CDR3 loop: CASSLDGSPGYTF. In nucleotides, the CDR3 is TGCGCCAGCAGCTTGGACGGATCCCCTGGCTACACCTTC.

The chain recombines TRBV6-1 with TRBJ2-3, with D possibly matching TRBD2 (5 bases). V lost 5 bases, J lost 0 bases, and 15 bases lay in between. Germline V gene data show CDR1 as MNHNS and CDR2 as SASEGT. The CDR3 runs to 16 residues. CDR3 loop: CASSYLPAASTDTQYF. Here the CDR3 DNA reads TGTGCCAGCAGTTACCTTCCAGCGGCTAGCACAGATACGCAGTATTTT.

This clonotype occurred many times. Being one base from a much bigger clone, this may be a read error. In DNA form, the CDR3 reads TGTGCCAGCAGCCAAGACAGGTACGAGCAGTACTTC. Residues: CASSQDRYEQYF. The chain employs TRBV14 and TRBJ2-7; D gene unclear. CDR3 length: 12 residues. CDR1 and CDR2 from the germline V gene are SGHDN and FVKESK. V was cut by 0 bases and J by 4 bases, with 4 bases left in between.

This clonotype was counted many times. The V and J genes are TRBV2 and TRBJ2-7; D call uncertain. Deletions cut 1 base from V and 5 bases from J, with 9 bases between. The length of the CDR3 is 13 residues. The V gene's germline CDR1 is SNHLY and CDR2 FYNNEI. The CDR3 sequence is CASSEGWTDEQYF. Here the CDR3 DNA reads TGTGCCAGCAGTGAAGGTTGGACGGACGAGCAGTACTTC. Complete variable domain (other parts from reference TRBV2 and TRBJ2-7): EPEVTQTPSHQVTQMGQEVILRCVPISNHLYFYWYRQILGQKVEFLVSFYNNEISEKSEIFDDQFSVERPDGSNFTLKIRSTKLEDSAMYFCASSEGWTDEQYFGPGTRLTVT.

This clonotype was counted many times. V usage is TRBV29-1 and J usage is TRBJ2-1, with 8 bases identical to TRBD1. Germline CDR1 is SQVTM and CDR2 is ANQGSEA. Trimming at V came to 6 bases and at J to 2 bases, leaving 3 bases not matched to a gene. This CDR3 comprises 13 residues. The CDR3 nucleotides read TGCAGCGTCGCGACAGGGGCCTACAATGAGCAGTTCTTC. Translating gives CSVATGAYNEQFF.

At least ten counts were recorded for this clonotype. The chain carries TRBV2 and TRBJ2-1; D not resolved. The ends were cut back, 3 bases at V and 8 bases at J, with 17 bases in the middle. CDR3 length: 15 residues. Looked up from germline, CDR1 is SNHLY and CDR2 is FYNNEI. The CDR3 DNA reads as TGTGCCAGCAGTGATGGCCGTAGGGCCGCCGATGAGCAGTTCTTC. Its translation is CASSDGRRAADEQFF.

This clonotype was seen repeatedly, ten times or more. The genes are TRBV20-1 and TRBJ1-2; D gene ambiguous. From germline, CDR1 is DFQATT and CDR2 SNEGSKA (reference sequence). This CDR3 spans 11 amino acids. V was pared by 4 bases and J by 4 bases, with 7 bases between. CDR3 bases: TGCAGTGCTACGGGGAGCTATGGCTACACCTTC. The encoded protein is CSATGSYGYTF.

This clonotype has ten or more counts. The CDR3 DNA follows: TGTGCCAGCAGTTTAGTCGGACTAAACACCGGGGAGCTGTTTTTT. Protein product: CASSLVGLNTGELFF. The chain links TRBV28 to TRBJ2-2, with a possible D match to TRBD2 (6 bases). CDR1 and CDR2 (germline): MDHEN, SYDVKM. The V and J ends lost 2 bases and 2 bases respectively, with 9 bases between them. The CDR3 length is 15 residues.

This clonotype was seen ten or more times. This chain links TRBV11-3 with TRBJ2-5; 8 bases are a match to TRBD1. CDR3 length: 15 amino acids. The trim removed 5 bases at V and 2 bases at J, leaving 7 bases unmatched. Per germline, CDR1 SGHNT and CDR2 YENEEA. The CDR3 sequence is CASSPGGSVQETQYF. As DNA, the CDR3 is TGTGCCAGCAGCCCAGGGGGCAGCGTACAAGAGACCCAGTACTTC.

At least ten counts were recorded for this clonotype. This chain uses TRBV20-1 with TRBJ2-7; D is unclear. Trimming shortened V by 2 bases and J by 6 bases, and 14 bases separated the two germline ends. Germline CDR1 DFQATT, CDR2 SNEGSKA (reference sequence). CDR3 length: 13 amino acids. The CDR3, as DNA: TGCAGTGCTAGATACCCGCGGACGGGCGAGCAGTACTTC. It codes for CSARYPRTGEQYF.

There are many counts of this clonotype. The chain has TRBV11-2 and TRBJ2-3; 8 bases are a match to TRBD1. Germline V CDR1 and CDR2: SGHAT, FQNNGV. The CDR3 is 16 residues long. V shed 5 bases, J shed 2 bases, and the junction held 9 bases outside the gene matches. The CDR3 loop is CASSPRTGSNTDTQYF. In DNA form, the CDR3 reads TGTGCCAGCAGCCCCCGGACAGGGAGTAACACAGATACGCAGTATTTT.

This clonotype was picked up many times. This chain joins TRBV20-1 and TRBJ2-7; D is uncertain. CDR3 length equals 14 residues. V gave up 4 bases and J gave up 0 bases, with 13 bases separating them. The germline CDR1 and CDR2 sequences are DFQATT and SNEGSKA (reference sequence). The CDR3: CSANPRVPSYEQYF. The CDR3 DNA sequence: TGCAGTGCTAACCCTCGGGTCCCCTCCTACGAGCAGTACTTC.

At least ten counts were recorded for this clonotype. The J gene is TRBJ2-1, the V gene TRBV20-1; 9 bases fit TRBD2. V shed 0 bases, J shed 7 bases, and the junction held 10 bases outside the gene matches. CDR1 is DFQATT, CDR2 SNEGSKA, per germline (reference sequence). This CDR3 comprises 16 residues. CDR3 coding DNA: TGCAGTGCTAGAGATAGGCGGGAGGGCCGGGGGAATGAGCAGTTCTTC. Amino acids: CSARDRREGRGNEQFF.

This clonotype showed up many times. The rearrangement uses TRBV4-3 and TRBJ2-7; D possibly matches TRBD1 or TRBD2 (5 bases each). Trimming shortened V by 4 bases and J by 1 base, and 11 bases separated the two germline ends. Germline CDR1 and CDR2: LGHNA and YSLEER. The CDR3 is 14 amino acids. CDR3 residues: CASSLGRESYEQYF. The DNA of the CDR3 is TGCGCCAGCAGCCTGGGACGGGAATCCTACGAGCAGTACTTC.

There are many counts of this clonotype. This sequence joins TRBV7-2 and TRBJ2-3; D may be TRBD2 (5 bases). Germline CDR1 SGHTA, CDR2 FQGNSA. This CDR3 region has 16 residues. The V end was cut by 6 bases, the J end by 1 base, with 17 bases between. DNA of the CDR3: TGTGCCAGCAGTCTCTCAGCGGTAGGCGGCACAGATACGCAGTATTTT. It codes for CASSLSAVGGTDTQYF. Full variable domain (remainder filled in from reference TRBV7-2 and TRBJ2-3): GAGVSQSPSNKVTEKGKDVELRCDPISGHTALYWYRQSLGQGLEFLIYFQGNSAPDKSGLPSDRFSAERTGGSVSTLTIQRTQQEDSAVYLCASSLSAVGGTDTQYFGPGTRLTVL.

This chain connects TRBV28 to TRBJ2-6; TRBD2 matches 11 bases. The CDR3 runs 18 residues. Trimming removed 5 bases from V and 1 base from J; junction bases left unmatched: 7. Germline CDR1 MDHEN, CDR2 SYDVKM. CDR3 in DNA: TGTGCCAGCAGTCCGACTAGCGGGACCCCTTCTGGGGCCAACGTCCTGACTTTC. Residues: CASSPTSGTPSGANVLTF.

This clonotype was observed many times. J is TRBJ2-5 and V is TRBV28; D is tentatively TRBD1 or TRBD2 (5 bases each). Germline V lookup: CDR1 MDHEN, CDR2 SYDVKM. CDR3 length: 14 residues. Trimming removed 3 bases from V and 2 bases from J, with 10 bases in between. The CDR3: CASSFRGRQETQYF. As DNA, the CDR3 is TGTGCCAGCAGTTTTCGGGGACGGCAAGAGACCCAGTACTTC.

This clonotype showed up many times. This chain links TRBV27 with TRBJ2-5; 13 nucleotides agree with TRBD2. The CDR3 has 14 residues. V lost 5 bases to trimming and J lost 9 bases; unmatched junction nucleotides: 6. Germline CDR1 reads MNHEY; CDR2 reads SMNVEV (reference sequence). The CDR3 DNA reads TGTGCCAGCAGTAGGGGGACTAGCGGGATGGCCCAGTACTTC. Translation gives CASSRGTSGMAQYF.